This entry features one TCR beta chain sequence. V lost 6 bases and J lost 4; bases outside the gene matches: 7. The CDR3 runs 14 residues. Germline V gene data show CDR1 as SNHLY and CDR2 as FYNNEI. This sample is drawn from a study of control samples from healthy donors and cancer patients. Assay: immunoSEQ multiplex PCR; the TCRdb copy retains only in-frame clones and omits some. Among tens of thousands of clones, approximately 84% were seen once, and the ten largest hold 38%. This sequence joins TRBV2 and TRBJ2-7, with TRBD2 identical over 9 bases. The receptor was isolated from a man between 65 and 85 years old with lung cancer. Material for sequencing was PBMCs. DNA of the CDR3: TGTGCCAGCAGGGCGGCGCGGGGGGGTTACGAGCAGTACTTC. Its translation is CASRAARGGYEQYF.